This entry concerns a single T cell receptor beta chain. The data were produced by immunoSEQ multiplex PCR, yet TCRdb's version contains in-frame clones alone and is incomplete. In the table there are 200,000 to 250,000 clones, 60% to 85% of which are singletons. The entry originates in a study of blood T cell repertoires in COVID-19. Study at large: The United States, Italy and Spain provided the acute and convalescent COVID-19 samples. Sources were T cells, B-cell-depleted T cells, or PBMCs; the material itself was cDNA or gDNA.

The sample comprised peripheral blood. The sequence was collected from a woman between 65 and 79 years old with acute or convalescent COVID-19.

CDR3 loop: CSGGAIGEQFF. In DNA, the CDR3 is TGCAGTGGTGGAGCGATCGGGGAGCAGTTCTTC. V gene TRBV20-1 combines with J gene TRBJ2-1; D is undetermined. CDR3 size: 11 residues. Trimming took 7 bases from V and 10 from J, leaving 14 bases between them. Germline V gene data show CDR1 as DFQATT and CDR2 as SNEGSKA (reference sequence).